These 11 T cell receptor beta chains share one sample of origin, sequenced in a study of T-cell reconstitution after alpha-beta-depleted transplantation in children. TCRbeta library construction was performed incorporating unique molecular identifiers. TCRdb passed the PCR reads through MiXCR, listing each CDR3 protein once. The table has a few hundred thousand distinct CDR3 sequences, about 20% seen once. The source was PBMCs from the stem cell graft donor, collected from the stem cell graft. The source of these receptors is a human donor who donated a stem cell graft to a child with acute myeloid leukemia.

The rearrangement uses TRBV5-1 and TRBJ2-7; 12 nucleotides line up with TRBD1. The V and J ends lost 1 base and 5 bases, in that order; junction bases with no gene match: 4. CDR1 and CDR2 from the germline V gene are SGHRS and YFSETQ. The CDR3 is 15 amino acids. In DNA form, the CDR3 reads TGCGCCAGCAGCTTGCAGGGACAGGGGGCCAACGAGCAGTACTTC. It is translated as CASSLQGQGANEQYF.

This chain joins TRBV5-1 and TRBJ2-2, with D perhaps matching TRBD2 (5 bases). This CDR3 comprises 17 residues. Germline CDR1 reads SGHRS; CDR2 reads YFSETQ. Trimming shortened V by 5 bases and J by 3 bases, and 20 bases separated the two germline ends. The CDR3: CASRLLGGSAYTGELFF. CDR3 nucleotide sequence: TGCGCCAGCAGACTACTAGGTGGGAGCGCGTACACCGGGGAGCTGTTTTTT.

This chain connects TRBV29-1 to TRBJ2-7; D gene ambiguous. The CDR3 totals 12 residues. The germline V gene encodes CDR1 SQVTM and CDR2 ANQGSEA. V was shortened by 3 bases and J by 0 bases, with 6 bases between the two germline ends. The CDR3 loop reads CSVEGHSYEQYF. CDR3 DNA: TGCAGCGTTGAGGGCCACTCCTACGAGCAGTACTTC.

The chain is built from TRBV12-3 or TRBV12-4 and TRBJ2-5; TRBD2 might be the D (6 bases). The CDR3 is 14 amino acids. The V end lost 3 bases, the J end lost 4 bases, and 12 bases lay between the germline ends. CDR3 sequence (DNA): TGTGCCAGCAGTTTGGGCCGGCGGGGAGAGACCCAGTACTTC. Its protein product is CASSLGRRGETQYF.

This clonotype was observed at least ten times. This rearrangement joins TRBV20-1 to TRBJ2-7; 8 bases match TRBD1. The V gene's germline CDR1 is DFQATT and CDR2 SNEGSKA (reference sequence). V shed 5 bases and J 3 bases; nucleotides not matched to a gene: 12. The CDR3 is made up of 15 amino acids. CDR3 region: CSAGQGAPLDYEQYF. CDR3 DNA: TGCAGTGCTGGACAGGGAGCACCGCTCGACTACGAGCAGTACTTC.

This clonotype was seen repeatedly, ten times or more. V and J are TRBV20-1 and TRBJ2-3; no reliable D call. The V and J ends lost 3 bases and 0 bases respectively, with 22 bases between them. Germline V gene lookup returns CDR1 DFQATT and CDR2 SNEGSKA (reference sequence). The CDR3 extends over 18 amino acids. CDR3 region: CSASRVLWPMSSTDTQYF. The CDR3 DNA reads as TGCAGTGCTAGCCGGGTCTTGTGGCCTATGTCTAGCACAGATACGCAGTATTTT.

The chain uses TRBV19 and TRBJ2-7; D unclear. Germline-derived CDR1 and CDR2 are LNHDA and SQIVND (reference sequence). The CDR3 loop spans 14 amino acids. Trimming cost V 4 bases and J 4 bases, with 14 bases left between them. CDR3 DNA: TGTGCCAGTAGTAGTCGGACGCAACCTTACGAGCAGTACTTC. The encoded protein is CASSSRTQPYEQYF.

V usage is TRBV5-1 and J usage is TRBJ2-7; the D is unclear. The CDR3 sequence is 14 residues long. Germline CDR1 is SGHRS and CDR2 is YFSETQ. Between the trimmed V and J ends, which lost 7 bases and 4 bases, there was a span of 18 bases. The CDR3 reads CASFLQPAVYEQYF. Here the CDR3 DNA reads TGCGCCAGCTTCCTACAACCCGCGGTTTACGAGCAGTACTTC.

The gene calls are TRBV12-3 or TRBV12-4 and TRBJ1-2; 9 positions agree with TRBD1. With 4 bases clipped from V and 5 bases from J, the junction kept 8 bases outside the gene matches. The CDR3 extends over 15 amino acids. The CDR3 DNA reads as TGTGCCAGCAGTTCACCGGGACAGGGAAGTTATGGCTACACCTTC. It specifies CASSSPGQGSYGYTF.

The rearrangement joins TRBV5-1 to TRBJ2-7; D may be TRBD2 (5 bases). V was clipped by 0 bases and J by 3 bases, with 13 bases between them. There are 15 residues in the CDR3. From germline, CDR1 is SGHRS and CDR2 YFSETQ. The CDR3 here is CASSLGVGRIYEQYF. CDR3 sequence (DNA): TGCGCCAGCAGCTTGGGAGTTGGGAGAATCTACGAGCAGTACTTC.

V usage is TRBV7-9 and J usage is TRBJ2-3; 7 bases match TRBD1. The junction had 5 bases not matched to a gene; V was cut back by 6 bases and J by 2 bases. Germline assignment: CDR1 SEHNR and CDR2 FQNEAQ (reference sequence). This CDR3 is built from 14 residues. CDR3 DNA sequence: TGTGCCAGCAGACGGGACAGTCACACAGATACGCAGTATTTT. Translated, it gives CASRRDSHTDTQYF.